This T cell receptor (beta chain) was found in a study of vaccination and CD4 T cells after COVID-19 (dated by TCRdb to 2021 to 2024). For the wider study: Convalescent patients had a positive SARS-CoV-2 result on nasal swab PCR, and of these patients, several had mild disease and one had severe disease. In the convalescent cohort there were six males and four females, among whom were two Hispanic individuals, seven Caucasians, two Asians and one multiracial person. Two doses of either the Pfizer-BioNTech BNT162b2 vaccine (n=8) or the Moderna mRNA-1273 vaccine (n=2) were administered to participants. Post-COVID blood samples from convalescent patients were collected a median of around 100 days after diagnosis, with a range of roughly 35 to 161 days. Post-vaccine blood samples were collected a median of about 72 days after the second vaccine dose, ranging from roughly 12 to 241 days. For stimulating the cultures, overlapping spike peptide pools were used, derived from SARS-CoV-2 as well as from the common cold coronaviruses HCoV-NL63, HCoV-OC43 and HCoV-229E. Control cultures used a CEFX viral epitope pool as positive control, an HIV-1 Nef peptide pool as negative control, or no peptide. In approximately ten COVID-19 convalescent patients and a handful of infection-naive healthy vaccine recipients, the spike-specific CD4+ TCR repertoire before mRNA vaccination was compared with the repertoire after mRNA vaccination.

Study-level results and caveats: The median count of SARS-CoV-2-reactive clonotypes went up from around 20 after infection to 30 to 40 after vaccination, although the change was not significant. Among convalescent patients, a median around 89% of the SARS-CoV-2-reactive clones seen after vaccination appeared only after vaccination, which suggests priming specific to the vaccine. The number of convalescent patients in the study was relatively small, and the study did not examine early timepoints following natural infection. Of the vaccine-specific clones found in convalescent patients, nearly all (304 of 307) were mono-reactive for SARS-CoV-2 spike instead of being cross-reactive with common cold coronaviruses.

The receptor library was made with PCR. DNA from cultured CD4+ T cells was subjected to TCR sequencing with the Oncomine TCR Beta short-read assay at the Johns Hopkins FTIC core. Genomic DNA was extracted from the cultured CD4+ T cells with the QIAamp micro DNA kit. The Oncomine TCR Beta libraries from cultured CD4+ T cells were pooled using unique dual indexes and then sequenced on an Illumina iSeq 100. Per the authors' processing: Non-productive sequences were removed, and CDR3s that did not start with C, did not end with F or W, or were shorter than 7 amino acids were discarded. Antigen-specific clonotypes were identified with the MANAFEST web application by comparing peptide-stimulated wells with reference and other culture wells. An FDR below 0.05, an odds ratio above 5, and a productive frequency above 0.1% in at least two of three replicate wells were required for clones to be considered positive. Clonotypes that were significantly expanded in both SARS-CoV-2 spike wells and at least one common cold coronavirus spike condition were defined as cross-reactive. Using R version 3.6.1, CDR3 homology was evaluated through Levenshtein distances (stringdist) along with unrooted phylogenetic trees (ape). Clones were called with MiXCR by TCRdb after fastp trimmed the public reads at Q25, and only in-frame beta chains were retained. One record per CDR3 amino acid sequence lists the most common genes and DNA. TCRdb, not the authors, supplied the V and J calls. The sample table lists 15,000 to 20,000 distinct CDR3 sequences, roughly 60% of them with a count of one. Approximately 7.4% of the sample is taken by the ten largest.

The treatment or condition label for this specimen denotes: approximately 10-day PBMC culture with coronavirus spike peptide pools or control peptides (ViraFEST assay). The ViraFEST assay, used in the study, expanded antigen-specific T cells with peptide pools and then identified the expanded clonotypes through TCR sequencing. The positive SARS-CoV-2 PCR tests of the convalescent patients were dated from March to December 2020, before the Alpha, Beta and Delta variants emerged in the United States. Some 2 million PBMCs per well were cultured in IMDM with roughly 5% human AB serum and roughly 10 IU/ml IL-2, plus 10 ug/ml peptide pools. Half of the culture medium was replaced with fresh IL-2-containing medium on days 3 and 7. CD4+ T cells were isolated after around ten days of culture through negative selection using the EasySep CD4+ T cell isolation kit. Ficoll-Paque Plus gradient centrifugation was used to isolate PBMCs from whole blood, and the isolated PBMCs were then either used fresh or cryopreserved at -140C. In general, triplicate wells were set up for every culture condition.

Turning to this clonotype: It lacks a known antigen. Base qualities are not recorded, but no much larger clone differs from it by a single base.

From the cysteine through the phenylalanine, the CDR3 covers 14 amino acids. Only CDR3 DNA is held: 42 bases, read in frame from base 1. For CDR1 and CDR2, the germline V gene lists MDHEN and SYDVKM. V is trimmed back by 5 bases and J by 5 bases, and the junction contains 7 bases that no gene match accounts for. The sequence came from a human donor who had recovered from COVID-19. Here the chain combines TRBV28 and TRBJ2-7; 9 junctional bases match TRBD1. The sample comprised CD4+ T cells from blood, cultured in vitro. The CDR3 reads CASSTGGAGDEQYF. The base sequence is TGTGCCAGCAGTACAGGGGGCGCAGGGGACGAGCAGTACTTC. The variable domain in full, with residues beyond the CDR3 obtained from the reference TRBV28 and TRBJ2-7 genes, is DVKVTQSSRYLVKRTGEKVFLECVQDMDHENMFWYRQDPGLGLRLIYFSYDVKMKEKGDIPEGYSVSREKKERFSLILESASTNQTSMYLCASSTGGAGDEQYFGPGTRLTVT.